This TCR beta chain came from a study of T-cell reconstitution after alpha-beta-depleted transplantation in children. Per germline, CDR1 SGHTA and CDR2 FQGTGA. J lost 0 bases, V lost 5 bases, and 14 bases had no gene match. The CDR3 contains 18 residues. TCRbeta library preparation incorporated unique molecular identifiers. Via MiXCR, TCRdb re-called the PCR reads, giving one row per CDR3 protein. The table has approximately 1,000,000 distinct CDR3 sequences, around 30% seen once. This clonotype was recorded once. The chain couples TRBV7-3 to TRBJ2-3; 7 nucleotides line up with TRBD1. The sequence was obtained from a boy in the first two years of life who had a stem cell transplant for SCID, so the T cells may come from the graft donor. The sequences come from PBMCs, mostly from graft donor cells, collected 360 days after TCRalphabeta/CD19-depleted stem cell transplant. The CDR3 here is CASSPRDRETTSTDTQYF. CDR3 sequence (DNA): TGTGCCAGCAGCCCTCGGGACAGAGAGACTACTAGCACAGATACGCAGTATTTT.